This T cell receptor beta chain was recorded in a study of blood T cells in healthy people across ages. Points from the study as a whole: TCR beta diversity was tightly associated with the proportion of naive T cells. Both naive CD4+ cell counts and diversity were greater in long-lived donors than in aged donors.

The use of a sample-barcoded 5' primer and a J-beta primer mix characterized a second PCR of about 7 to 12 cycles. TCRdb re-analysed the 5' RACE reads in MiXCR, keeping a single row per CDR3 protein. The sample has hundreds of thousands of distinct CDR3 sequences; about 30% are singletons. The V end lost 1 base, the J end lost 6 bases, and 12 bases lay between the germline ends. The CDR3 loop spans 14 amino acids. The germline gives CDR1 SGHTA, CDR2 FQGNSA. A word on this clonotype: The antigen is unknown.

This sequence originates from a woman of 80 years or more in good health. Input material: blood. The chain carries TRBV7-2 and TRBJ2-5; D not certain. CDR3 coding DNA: TGTGCCAGCAGCTTAGGAGTTGTAGGGCAGACCCAGTACTTC. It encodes CASSLGVVGQTQYF.